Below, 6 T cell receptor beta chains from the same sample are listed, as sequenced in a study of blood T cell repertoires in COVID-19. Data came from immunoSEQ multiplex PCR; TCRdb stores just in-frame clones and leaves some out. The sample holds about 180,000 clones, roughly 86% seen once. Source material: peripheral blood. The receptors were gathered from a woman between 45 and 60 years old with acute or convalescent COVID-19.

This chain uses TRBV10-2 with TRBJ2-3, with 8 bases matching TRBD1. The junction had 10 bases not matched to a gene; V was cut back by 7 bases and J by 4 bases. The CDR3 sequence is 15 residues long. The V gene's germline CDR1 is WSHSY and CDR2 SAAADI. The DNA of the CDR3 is TGCGCCAGCACCATGGACAGGGATCCCGCAGATACGCAGTATTTT. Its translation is CASTMDRDPADTQYF.

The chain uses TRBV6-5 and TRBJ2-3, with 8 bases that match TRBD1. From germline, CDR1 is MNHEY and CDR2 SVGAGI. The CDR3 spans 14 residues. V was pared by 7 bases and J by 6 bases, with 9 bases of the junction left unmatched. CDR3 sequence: CASTTGQGLDTQYF. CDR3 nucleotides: TGTGCCAGCACCACAGGACAGGGATTGGATACGCAGTATTTT.

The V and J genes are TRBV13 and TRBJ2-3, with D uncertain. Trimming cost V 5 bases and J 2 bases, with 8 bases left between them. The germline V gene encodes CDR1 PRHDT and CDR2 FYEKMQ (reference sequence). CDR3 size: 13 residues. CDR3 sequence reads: CASSADFTDTQYF. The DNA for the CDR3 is TGTGCCAGCAGCGCAGACTTCACAGATACGCAGTATTTT.

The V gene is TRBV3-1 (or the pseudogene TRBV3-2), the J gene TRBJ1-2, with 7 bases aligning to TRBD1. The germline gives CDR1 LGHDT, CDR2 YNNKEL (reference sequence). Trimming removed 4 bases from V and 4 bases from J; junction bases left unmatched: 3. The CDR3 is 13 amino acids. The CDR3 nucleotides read TGTGCCAGCAGCCCGGGACAGTTCTATGGCTACACCTTC. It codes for CASSPGQFYGYTF.

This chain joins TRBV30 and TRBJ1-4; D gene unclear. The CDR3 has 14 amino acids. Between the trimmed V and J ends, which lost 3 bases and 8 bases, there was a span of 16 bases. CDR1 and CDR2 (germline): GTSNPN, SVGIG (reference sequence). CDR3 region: CAWSRSSGREKLFF. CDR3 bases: TGTGCCTGGAGCCGCTCTTCCGGGAGAGAAAAACTGTTTTTT.

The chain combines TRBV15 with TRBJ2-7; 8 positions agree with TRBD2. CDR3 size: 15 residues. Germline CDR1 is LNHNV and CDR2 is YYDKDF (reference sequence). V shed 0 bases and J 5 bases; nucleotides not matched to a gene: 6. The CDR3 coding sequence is TGTGCCACCAGCAGAGATCGGGCGGGGGGCGACGAGCAGTACTTC. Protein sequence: CATSRDRAGGDEQYF.